The subject of this entry is one T cell receptor (beta chain). The sample originates from a study of T cells after yellow fever vaccination. They built TCR cDNA with 5'RACE template switching, a step that put in a universal primer site and UMIs. Via MiXCR, TCRdb re-called the 5' RACE reads, giving one row per CDR3 protein. The sample shows some 150,000 distinct CDR3 sequences, approximately 10% of them seen only once. The V gene's germline CDR1 is LGHNA and CDR2 YNFKEQ. The CDR3 contains 15 residues. The junction had 6 bases not matched to a gene; V was cut back by 1 base and J by 5 bases. This chain connects TRBV4-2 to TRBJ2-5, with 8 bases matching TRBD2. The clonotype was recovered from a man aged 18 to 35 who received the YFV17D yellow fever vaccine. Sequencing was performed on CD8+ T cells sorted from PBMCs, taken 15 days after the yellow fever booster vaccination. The DNA for the CDR3 is TGTGCCAGCAGCCAAGGTGCGGGGGGTTTGGAGACCCAGTACTTC. Translated, it gives CASSQGAGGLETQYF.